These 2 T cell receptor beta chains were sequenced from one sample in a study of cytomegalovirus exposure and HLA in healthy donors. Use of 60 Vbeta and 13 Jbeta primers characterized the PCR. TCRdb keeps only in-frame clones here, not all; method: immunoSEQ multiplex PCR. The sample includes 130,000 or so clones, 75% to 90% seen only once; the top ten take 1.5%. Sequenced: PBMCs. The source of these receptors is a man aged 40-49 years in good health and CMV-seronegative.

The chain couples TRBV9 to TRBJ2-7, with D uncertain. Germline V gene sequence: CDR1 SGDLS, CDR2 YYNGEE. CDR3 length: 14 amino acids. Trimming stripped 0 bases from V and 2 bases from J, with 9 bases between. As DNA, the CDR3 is TGTGCCAGCAGCGTAGGTGTCAGTCCCTACGAGCAGTACTTC. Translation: CASSVGVSPYEQYF.

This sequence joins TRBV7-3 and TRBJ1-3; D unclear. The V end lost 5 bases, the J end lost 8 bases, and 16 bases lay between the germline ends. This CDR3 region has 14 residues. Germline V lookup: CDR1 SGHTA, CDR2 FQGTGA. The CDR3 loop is CASSPTSASDTIYF. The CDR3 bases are TGTGCCAGCAGCCCAACTTCGGCAAGCGACACCATATATTTT. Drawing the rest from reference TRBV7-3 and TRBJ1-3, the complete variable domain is GAGVSQTPSNKVTEKGKYVELRCDPISGHTALYWYRQSLGQGPEFLIYFQGTGAADDSGLPNDRFFAVRPEGSVSTLKIQRTERGDSAVYLCASSPTSASDTIYFGEGSWLTVV.